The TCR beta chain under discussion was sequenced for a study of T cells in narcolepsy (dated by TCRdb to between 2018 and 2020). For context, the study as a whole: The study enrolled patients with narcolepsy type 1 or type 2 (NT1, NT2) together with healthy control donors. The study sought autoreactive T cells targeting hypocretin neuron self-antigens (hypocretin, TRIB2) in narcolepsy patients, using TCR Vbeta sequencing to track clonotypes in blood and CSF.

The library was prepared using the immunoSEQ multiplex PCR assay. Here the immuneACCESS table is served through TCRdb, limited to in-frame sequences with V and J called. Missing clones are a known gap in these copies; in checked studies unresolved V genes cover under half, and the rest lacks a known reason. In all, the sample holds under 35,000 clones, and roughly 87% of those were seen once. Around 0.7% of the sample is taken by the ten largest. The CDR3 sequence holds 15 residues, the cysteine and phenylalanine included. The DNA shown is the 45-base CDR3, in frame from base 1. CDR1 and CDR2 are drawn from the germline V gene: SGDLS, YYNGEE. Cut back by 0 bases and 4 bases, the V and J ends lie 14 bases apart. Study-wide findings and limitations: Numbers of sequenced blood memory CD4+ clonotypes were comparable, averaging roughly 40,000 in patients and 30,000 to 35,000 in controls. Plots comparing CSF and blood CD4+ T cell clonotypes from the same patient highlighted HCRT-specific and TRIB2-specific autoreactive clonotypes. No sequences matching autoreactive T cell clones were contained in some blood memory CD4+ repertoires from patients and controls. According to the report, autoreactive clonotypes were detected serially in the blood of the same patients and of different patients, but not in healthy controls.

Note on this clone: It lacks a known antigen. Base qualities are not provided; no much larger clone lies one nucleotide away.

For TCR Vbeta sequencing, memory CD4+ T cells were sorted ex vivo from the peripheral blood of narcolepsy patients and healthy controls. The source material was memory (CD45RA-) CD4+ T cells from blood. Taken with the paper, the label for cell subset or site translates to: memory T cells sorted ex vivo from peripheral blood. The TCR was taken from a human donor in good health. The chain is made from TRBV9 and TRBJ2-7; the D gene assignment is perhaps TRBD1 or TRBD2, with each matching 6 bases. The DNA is TGTGCCAGCAGCGTAGGAAGGGGGGTCGCATACGAGCAGTACTTC. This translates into CASSVGRGVAYEQYF.